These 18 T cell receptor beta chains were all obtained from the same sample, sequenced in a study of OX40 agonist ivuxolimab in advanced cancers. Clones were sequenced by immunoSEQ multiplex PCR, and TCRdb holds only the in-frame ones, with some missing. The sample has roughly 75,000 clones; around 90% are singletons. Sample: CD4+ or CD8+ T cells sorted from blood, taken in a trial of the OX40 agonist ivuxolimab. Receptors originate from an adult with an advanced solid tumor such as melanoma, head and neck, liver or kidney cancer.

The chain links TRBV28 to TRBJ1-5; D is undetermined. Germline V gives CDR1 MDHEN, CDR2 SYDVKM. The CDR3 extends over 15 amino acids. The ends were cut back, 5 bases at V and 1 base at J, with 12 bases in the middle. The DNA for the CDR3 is TGTGCCAGCAGTAAAAATTTAGACAGCAATCAGCCCCAGCATTTT. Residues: CASSKNLDSNQPQHF. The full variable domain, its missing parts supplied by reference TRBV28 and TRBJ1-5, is DVKVTQSSRYLVKRTGEKVFLECVQDMDHENMFWYRQDPGLGLRLIYFSYDVKMKEKGDIPEGYSVSREKKERFSLILESASTNQTSMYLCASSKNLDSNQPQHFGDGTRLSIL.

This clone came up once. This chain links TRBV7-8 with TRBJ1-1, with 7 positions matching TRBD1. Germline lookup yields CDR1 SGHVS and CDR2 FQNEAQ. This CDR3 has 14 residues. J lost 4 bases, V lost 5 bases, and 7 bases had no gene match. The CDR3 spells CASSADRWVTEAFF. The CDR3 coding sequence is TGTGCCAGCAGCGCGGACAGGTGGGTCACTGAAGCTTTCTTT.

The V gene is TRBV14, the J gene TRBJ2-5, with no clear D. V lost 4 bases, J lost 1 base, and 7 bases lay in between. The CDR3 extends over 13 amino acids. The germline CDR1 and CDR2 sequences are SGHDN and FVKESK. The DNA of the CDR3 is TGTGCCAGCAGCCCCCTCGTCCAAGAGACCCAGTACTTC. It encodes CASSPLVQETQYF. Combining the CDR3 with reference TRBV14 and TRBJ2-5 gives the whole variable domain EAGVTQFPSHSVIEKGQTVTLRCDPISGHDNLYWYRRVMGKEIKFLLHFVKESKQDESGMPNNRFLAERTGGTYSTLKVQPAELEDSGVYFCASSPLVQETQYFGPGTRLLVL.

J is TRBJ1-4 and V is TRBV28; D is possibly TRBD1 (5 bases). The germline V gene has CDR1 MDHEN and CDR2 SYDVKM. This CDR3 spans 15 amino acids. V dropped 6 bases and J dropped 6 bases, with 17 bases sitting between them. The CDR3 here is CASSTIFGGYEKLFF. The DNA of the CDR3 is TGTGCCAGCAGCACCATTTTTGGGGGGTATGAAAAACTGTTTTTT.

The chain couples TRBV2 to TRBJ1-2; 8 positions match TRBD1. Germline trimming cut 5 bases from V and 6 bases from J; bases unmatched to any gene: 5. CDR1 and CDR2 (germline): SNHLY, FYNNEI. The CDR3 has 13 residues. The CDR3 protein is CASSPTGADGYTF. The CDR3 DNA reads TGTGCCAGCAGTCCGACAGGGGCGGATGGCTACACCTTC. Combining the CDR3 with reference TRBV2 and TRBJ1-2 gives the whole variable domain EPEVTQTPSHQVTQMGQEVILRCVPISNHLYFYWYRQILGQKVEFLVSFYNNEISEKSEIFDDQFSVERPDGSNFTLKIRSTKLEDSAMYFCASSPTGADGYTFGSGTRLTVV.

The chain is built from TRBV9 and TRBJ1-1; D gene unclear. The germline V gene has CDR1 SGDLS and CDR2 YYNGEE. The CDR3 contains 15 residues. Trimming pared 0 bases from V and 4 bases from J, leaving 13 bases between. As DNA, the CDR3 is TGTGCCAGCAGCGTAGGACATATCAGAGGCACTGAAGCTTTCTTT. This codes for CASSVGHIRGTEAFF.

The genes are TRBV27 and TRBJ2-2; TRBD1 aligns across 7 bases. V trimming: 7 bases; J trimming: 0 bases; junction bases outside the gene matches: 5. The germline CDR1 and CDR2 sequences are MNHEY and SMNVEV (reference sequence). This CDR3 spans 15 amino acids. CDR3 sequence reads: CASTPGTANTGELFF. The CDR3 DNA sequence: TGTGCCAGCACCCCCGGGACAGCGAACACCGGGGAGCTGTTTTTT.

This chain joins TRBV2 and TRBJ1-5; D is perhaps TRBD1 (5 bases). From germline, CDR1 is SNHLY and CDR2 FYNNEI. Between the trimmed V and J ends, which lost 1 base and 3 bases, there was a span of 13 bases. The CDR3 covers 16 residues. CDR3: CASSEGRTTINQPQHF. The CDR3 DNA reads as TGTGCCAGCAGTGAAGGTAGGACAACTATCAATCAGCCCCAGCATTTT.

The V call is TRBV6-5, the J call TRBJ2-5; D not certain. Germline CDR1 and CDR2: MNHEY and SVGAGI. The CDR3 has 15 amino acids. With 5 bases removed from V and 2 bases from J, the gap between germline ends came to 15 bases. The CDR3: CASSPMPGIQETQYF. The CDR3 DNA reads TGTGCCAGCAGTCCTATGCCAGGAATACAAGAGACCCAGTACTTC.

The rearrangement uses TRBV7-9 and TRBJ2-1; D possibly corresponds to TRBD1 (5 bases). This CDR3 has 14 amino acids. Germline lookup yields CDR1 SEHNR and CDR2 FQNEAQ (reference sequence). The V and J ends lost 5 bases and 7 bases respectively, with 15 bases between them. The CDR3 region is CASSHQTVWNEQFF. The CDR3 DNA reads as TGTGCCAGCAGCCACCAGACAGTCTGGAATGAGCAGTTCTTC.

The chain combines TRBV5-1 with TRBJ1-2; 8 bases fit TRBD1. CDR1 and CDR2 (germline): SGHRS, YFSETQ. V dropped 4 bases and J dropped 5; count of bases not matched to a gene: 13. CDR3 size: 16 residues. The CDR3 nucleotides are TGCGCCAGCAGCCAGGACAGGGTTTCGTTGATGTATGGCTACACCTTC. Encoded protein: CASSQDRVSLMYGYTF.

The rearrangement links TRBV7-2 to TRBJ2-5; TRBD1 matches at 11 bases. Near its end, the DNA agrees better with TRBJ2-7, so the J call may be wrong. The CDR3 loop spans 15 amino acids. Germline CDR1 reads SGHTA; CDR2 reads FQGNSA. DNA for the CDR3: TGTGCCAGCAGCCCGGGGACAGGGGGACCCTACGAGCAGTACTTC. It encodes CASSPGTGGPYEQYF.

CDR3 coding DNA: TGTGCCAAACGGGGGGCGGGAGCCGGATCCTACGAGCAGTACTTC. This translates into CAKRGAGAGSYEQYF. The V and J genes are TRBV9 and TRBJ2-5, with a possible D match to TRBD2 (7 bases). The DNA end is more similar to TRBJ2-7, so the J call may be wrong. CDR1 SGDLS and CDR2 YYNGEE come from the germline V gene. CDR3 length: 15 residues.

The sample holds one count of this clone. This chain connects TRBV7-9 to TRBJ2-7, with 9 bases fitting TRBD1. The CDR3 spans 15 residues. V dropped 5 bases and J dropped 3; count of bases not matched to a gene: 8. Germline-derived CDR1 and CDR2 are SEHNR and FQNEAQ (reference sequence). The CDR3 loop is CASSDRQGGHYEQYF. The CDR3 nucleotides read TGTGCCAGCAGCGACAGACAGGGGGGGCACTACGAGCAGTACTTC.

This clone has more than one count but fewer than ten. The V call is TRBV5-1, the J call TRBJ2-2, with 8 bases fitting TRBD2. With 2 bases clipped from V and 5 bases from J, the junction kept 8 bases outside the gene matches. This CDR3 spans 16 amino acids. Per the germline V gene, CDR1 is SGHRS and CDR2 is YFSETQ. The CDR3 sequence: CASSFGSGSSTGELFF. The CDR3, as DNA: TGCGCCAGCAGCTTTGGGAGCGGGAGTAGTACCGGGGAGCTGTTTTTT.

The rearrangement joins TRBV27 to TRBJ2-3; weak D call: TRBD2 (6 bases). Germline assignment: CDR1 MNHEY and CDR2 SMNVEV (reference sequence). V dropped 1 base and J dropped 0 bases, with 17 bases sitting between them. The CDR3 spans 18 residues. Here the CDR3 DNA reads TGTGCCAGCAGTTTATGGGGTAGCGGAGCTACTAGCACAGATACGCAGTATTTT. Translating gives CASSLWGSGATSTDTQYF.

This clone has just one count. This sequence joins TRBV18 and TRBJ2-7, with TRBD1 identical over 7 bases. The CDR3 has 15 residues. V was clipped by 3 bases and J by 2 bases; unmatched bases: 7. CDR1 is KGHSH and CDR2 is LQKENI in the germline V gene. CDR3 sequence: CASSPGTGVTYEQYF. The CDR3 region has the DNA TGTGCCAGCTCACCGGGAACAGGGGTGACCTACGAGCAGTACTTC.

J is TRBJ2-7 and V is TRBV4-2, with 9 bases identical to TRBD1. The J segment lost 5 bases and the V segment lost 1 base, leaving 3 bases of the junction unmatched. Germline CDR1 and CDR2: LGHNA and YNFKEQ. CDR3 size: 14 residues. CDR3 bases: TGTGCCAGCAGCCAAGTGGGGACAGGGAACGAGCAGTACTTC. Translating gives CASSQVGTGNEQYF.